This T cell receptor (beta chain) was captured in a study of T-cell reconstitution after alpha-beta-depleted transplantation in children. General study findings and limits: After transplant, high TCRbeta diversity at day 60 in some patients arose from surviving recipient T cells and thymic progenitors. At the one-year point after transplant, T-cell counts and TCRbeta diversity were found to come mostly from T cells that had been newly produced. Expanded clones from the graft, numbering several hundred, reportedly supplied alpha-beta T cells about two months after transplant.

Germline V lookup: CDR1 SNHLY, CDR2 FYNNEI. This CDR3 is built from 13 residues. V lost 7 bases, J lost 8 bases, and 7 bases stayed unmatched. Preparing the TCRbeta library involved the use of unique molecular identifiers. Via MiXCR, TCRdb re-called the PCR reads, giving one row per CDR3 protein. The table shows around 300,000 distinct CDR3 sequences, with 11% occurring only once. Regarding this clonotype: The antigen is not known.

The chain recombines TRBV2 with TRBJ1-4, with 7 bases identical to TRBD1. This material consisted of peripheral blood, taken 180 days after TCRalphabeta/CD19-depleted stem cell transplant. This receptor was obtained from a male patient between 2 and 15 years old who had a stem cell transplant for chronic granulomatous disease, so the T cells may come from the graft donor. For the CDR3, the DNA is TGTGCCAGCACCGACAGGGCAGACGAAAAACTGTTTTTT. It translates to CASTDRADEKLFF.